This TCR beta chain was captured by sequencing in a study of cytomegalovirus exposure and HLA in healthy donors. Study-level information: Researchers previously reported finding fewer than 140 million unique TCR beta sequences from approximately 190 million T cells. Study results and limitations: There were some public TCRs occurring in many donors, but most TCR sequences were rare. A link between a missense DCLRE1C variant and TCR beta V- and J-gene trimming emerged from a later analysis. As a later analysis revealed, the rate of TCR association differed by HLA locus, with DRB1 most and HLA-C fewest.

This CDR3 spans 18 amino acids. V dropped 0 bases and J dropped 0; count of bases not matched to a gene: 11. Germline CDR1 GTSNPN, CDR2 SVGIG (reference sequence). This PCR relied on a set of 60 Vbeta primers and 13 Jbeta primers. Measured with immunoSEQ multiplex PCR; TCRdb has only the in-frame clones, and not every one. This sample has approximately 79,000 clones; 78% occur once, and the top ten carry around 5.1%. In regard to this clone: Its specificity is unknown.

The clonotype was recovered from a male donor in good health and CMV-seropositive. Specimen: PBMCs. The genes are TRBV30 and TRBJ2-7, with TRBD2 matching over 10 bases. The chain's CDR3 is CAWSVFRSGLAVSYEQYF. The CDR3 nucleotides are TGTGCCTGGAGTGTATTCCGCTCAGGACTAGCGGTCTCCTACGAGCAGTACTTC.